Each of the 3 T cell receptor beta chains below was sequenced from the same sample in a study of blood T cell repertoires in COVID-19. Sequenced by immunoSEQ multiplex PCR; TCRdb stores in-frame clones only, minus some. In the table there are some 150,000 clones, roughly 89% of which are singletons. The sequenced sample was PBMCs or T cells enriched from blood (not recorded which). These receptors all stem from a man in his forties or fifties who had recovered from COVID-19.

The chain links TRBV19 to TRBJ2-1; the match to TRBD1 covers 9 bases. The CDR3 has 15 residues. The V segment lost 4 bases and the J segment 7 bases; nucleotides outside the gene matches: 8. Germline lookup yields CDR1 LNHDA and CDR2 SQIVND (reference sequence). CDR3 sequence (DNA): TGTGCCAGTAGTAGGGACAGGGCGGTTGAGAATGAGCAGTTCTTC. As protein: CASSRDRAVENEQFF.

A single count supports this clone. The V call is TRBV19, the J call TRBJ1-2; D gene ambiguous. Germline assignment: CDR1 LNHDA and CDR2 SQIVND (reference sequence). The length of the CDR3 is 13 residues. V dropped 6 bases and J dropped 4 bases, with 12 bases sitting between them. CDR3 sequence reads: CASRPGLTYGYTF. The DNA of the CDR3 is TGTGCCAGTAGACCCGGGTTGACCTATGGCTACACCTTC.

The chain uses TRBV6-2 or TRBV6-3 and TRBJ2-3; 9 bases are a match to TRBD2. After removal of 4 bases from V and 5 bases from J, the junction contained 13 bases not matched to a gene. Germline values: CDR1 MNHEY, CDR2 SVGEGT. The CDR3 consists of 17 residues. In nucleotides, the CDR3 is TGTGCCAGCAGTTTCCCCCTAGGACTAGCGCATCAAGATACGCAGTATTTT. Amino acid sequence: CASSFPLGLAHQDTQYF.